Presented here are 12 T cell receptor beta chains from one specimen sequenced in a study of molecular identifiers for immune sequencing clone quantification. TCRdb independently ran MiXCR on the PCR reads; one entry per CDR3 protein. The sample has approximately 590,000 distinct CDR3 sequences, about 25% seen once. The specimen sequenced was naive CD8+ T cells from blood, with Jurkat cell RNA spiked in. Subset in this sample: FACS-sorted CD8+CD4-CCR7+CD45RA+ naive T cells. These receptors came from a human donor in good health. Some libraries in this study had Jurkat cell RNA spiked in.

CDR3 coding DNA: TGTGCCAGCAGTGCAGGACTAGCGGGACCCGGGGAGCTGTTTTTT. Its translation: CASSAGLAGPGELFF. The gene calls are TRBV6-2 or TRBV6-3 and TRBJ2-2; 12 bases are shared with TRBD2. CDR1 is MNHEY, CDR2 SVGEGT, per germline. V lost 5 bases to trimming and J lost 6 bases; unmatched junction nucleotides: 4. The CDR3 spans 15 residues.

Worth noting for this clonotype: A much larger clone is a single base away; this may be a read error. The chain has TRBV6-2 or TRBV6-3 and TRBJ1-1; no firm D call. Per the germline V gene, CDR1 is MNHEY and CDR2 is SVGEGT. The V end was cut by 2 bases, the J end by 11 bases, with 12 bases between. CDR3 size: 12 residues. The DNA for the CDR3 is TGTGCCAGCAGTTACCCGGCAGTTGTGGCTTTCTTT. Amino acids: CASSYPAVVAFF.

This clonotype was observed a few times. This rearrangement joins TRBV2 to TRBJ1-5; the D gene is possibly TRBD1 (5 bases). CDR3 length: 14 amino acids. Germline CDR1 reads SNHLY; CDR2 reads FYNNEI. Trimming removed 5 bases from V and 0 bases from J, with 8 bases in between. The CDR3 here is CASSPGTSNQPQHF. For the CDR3, the DNA is TGTGCCAGCAGTCCAGGGACTAGCAATCAGCCCCAGCATTTT.

The chain is built from TRBV19 and TRBJ2-2; D is uncertain. Trimming pared 0 bases from V and 5 bases from J, leaving 10 bases between. Per germline, CDR1 LNHDA and CDR2 SQIVND (reference sequence). The CDR3 has 15 amino acids. CDR3 region: CASSIEVTETGELFF. For the CDR3, the DNA is TGTGCCAGTAGTATAGAAGTGACCGAAACCGGGGAGCTGTTTTTT.

Comments on this clonotype: This may come from a read error, since a much larger clone is one base off. The rearrangement uses TRBV7-2 and TRBJ2-3, with 11 bases aligning to TRBD2. Germline CDR1 SGHTA, CDR2 FQGNSA. V gave up 5 bases and J gave up 2 bases; unmatched junction bases: 6. This CDR3 is built from 16 residues. This CDR3 is CASSVTSGRNTDTQYF. The CDR3 bases are TGTGCCAGCAGCGTAACTAGCGGGAGAAACACAGATACGCAGTATTTT.

The table lists this clonotype with a few counts. The CDR3: CASSESRGYNSPLHF. The CDR3 DNA reads as TGTGCCAGCAGTGAGAGCAGGGGATATAATTCACCCCTCCACTTT. The rearrangement uses TRBV2 and TRBJ1-6, with D possibly matching TRBD1 (6 bases). Looked up from germline, CDR1 is SNHLY and CDR2 is FYNNEI. Between the trimmed V and J ends, which lost 3 bases and 4 bases, there was a span of 10 bases. The CDR3 is made up of 15 amino acids.

CDR3 coding DNA: TGTGCCAGCAGTTTATTCCACTTAGCGGGCAATGAGCAGTTCTTC. Protein sequence: CASSLFHLAGNEQFF. This chain joins TRBV27 and TRBJ2-1; TRBD2 matches 7 bases. The length of the CDR3 is 15 residues. V lost 1 base to trimming and J lost 6 bases; unmatched junction nucleotides: 6. Germline values: CDR1 MNHEY, CDR2 SMNVEV (reference sequence).

The J gene is TRBJ2-4, the V gene TRBV11-3; no clear D gene. V lost 1 base and J 1 base, leaving 17 bases between the germline ends. CDR1 is SGHNT and CDR2 is YENEEA in the germline V gene. The CDR3 is made up of 18 amino acids. CDR3 DNA sequence: TGTGCCAGCAGCTTAGCTCTTCCCTATAGGCCGGCCAAAAACATTCAGTACTTC. It yields the protein CASSLALPYRPAKNIQYF.

About this clonotype itself: The junction departs from germline at one end; a sequencing error may be responsible. V and J are TRBV2 and TRBJ2-5, with a weak D call TRBD1 (5 bases). In germline, CDR1 is SNHLY, CDR2 FYNNEI. This CDR3 has 15 amino acids. The CDR3: CARSESSPSGKTQYF. DNA for the CDR3: TGTGCCAGAAGTGAGTCCAGTCCCTCAGGGAAGACCCAGTACTTC.

In regard to this clonotype: A much larger clone is a single base away; this may be a read error. The chain carries TRBV15 and TRBJ2-1, with 10 bases identical to TRBD2. Germline V gene data show CDR1 as LNHNV and CDR2 as YYDKDF (reference sequence). The length of the CDR3 is 13 residues. CDR3 DNA sequence: TGTGCCATACGAGCGGGAGGGTACAATGACCAGTTCTTC. The encoded protein is CAIRAGGYNDQFF.

This clonotype occurred a few times. This sequence joins TRBV27 and TRBJ2-7; possibly TRBD1 for D (5 bases). CDR3 length: 13 amino acids. Deletions cut 6 bases from V and 3 bases from J, with 12 bases between. The germline V gene encodes CDR1 MNHEY and CDR2 SMNVEV (reference sequence). CDR3 DNA: TGTGCCAGCAGCCAGGGTGTCGTCTACGAGCAGTACTTC. This codes for CASSQGVVYEQYF.

This clonotype showed up just a few times. The J gene is TRBJ1-5, the V gene TRBV27; no clear D. The CDR3 runs 13 residues. Germline values: CDR1 MNHEY, CDR2 SMNVEV (reference sequence). The V end was cut by 3 bases, the J end by 7 bases, with 10 bases between. The CDR3 nucleotides are TGTGCCAGCAGTTTTTCGACGGGCCAGCCCCAGCATTTT. Translated: CASSFSTGQPQHF.